What follows are 10 T cell receptor beta chains derived from one specimen sequenced in a study of T-cell memory formation after mild COVID-19. TCRdb passed the 5' RACE reads through MiXCR, listing each CDR3 protein once. The table shows approximately 290,000 distinct CDR3 sequences, with roughly 8.2% occurring only once. The specimen was PBMCs or a T cell subset sorted from them (not recorded which). The receptors shown here come from a man aged 18 to 29 who had mild COVID-19 (a few samples of this study predate the infection). Cell type and time point are not known.

The V and J genes are TRBV9 and TRBJ2-3, with 10 bases identical to TRBD2. With 7 bases clipped from V and 5 bases from J, the junction kept 1 base outside the gene matches. The CDR3 contains 12 residues. The germline V gene encodes CDR1 SGDLS and CDR2 YYNGEE. CDR3 in DNA: TGTGCCAGCGCTAGCGGGGGAGATACGCAGTATTTT. This gives the protein CASASGGDTQYF.

The chain recombines TRBV5-6 with TRBJ2-3, with D maybe TRBD2 (6 bases). The germline CDR1 and CDR2 sequences are SGHDT and YYEEEE. CDR3 length: 12 residues. Trimming pared 5 bases from V and 4 bases from J, leaving 8 bases between. CDR3 sequence: CASSASADTQYF. The CDR3 DNA follows: TGTGCCAGCAGTGCTAGCGCAGATACGCAGTATTTT.

In its sample, this clonotype was seen a few times. V and J are TRBV4-3 and TRBJ2-7, with D hard to call. CDR1 is LGHNA, CDR2 YSLEER, per germline. The CDR3 is made up of 13 amino acids. Trimming took 0 bases from V and 3 from J, leaving 6 bases between them. CDR3 loop: CASSQDCCYEQYF. The CDR3 DNA is TGCGCCAGCAGCCAAGATTGCTGCTACGAGCAGTACTTC.

Ten or more counts support this clonotype. The V gene is TRBV4-3, the J gene TRBJ1-2; possibly TRBD1 for D (5 bases). The CDR3 loop spans 14 amino acids. Germline values: CDR1 LGHNA, CDR2 YSLEER. The V end lost 3 bases, the J end lost 3 bases, and 11 bases lay between the germline ends. CDR3: CASSQWGSDYGYTF. The CDR3 nucleotides are TGCGCCAGCAGCCAGTGGGGGAGCGACTATGGCTACACCTTC.

The chain carries TRBV6-6 and TRBJ1-1, with TRBD1 matching over 7 bases. V trimming: 6 bases; J trimming: 5 bases; junction bases outside the gene matches: 9. This CDR3 has 14 residues. Germline CDR1 and CDR2: MNHNY and SVGAGI (reference sequence). The CDR3 nucleotides read TGTGCCAGCAGGAAAACAGGGGCGGGGACTGAAGCTTTCTTT. It is translated as CASRKTGAGTEAFF.

The CDR3 here is CASSASRGGTEAFF. The CDR3 nucleotides read TGTGCCAGCAGTGCGTCACGAGGCGGCACTGAAGCTTTCTTT. The V call is TRBV6-5, the J call TRBJ1-1; D gene uncertain. V was pared by 5 bases and J by 4 bases, with 14 bases between. Germline lookup yields CDR1 MNHEY and CDR2 SVGAGI. The CDR3 runs 14 residues.

This clonotype was seen repeatedly, ten times or more. In DNA, the CDR3 is TGTGCCAGCAGCACCCCCGGGGCGGCCTCGCGGGAGCAGTACTTC. Amino acids: CASSTPGAASREQYF. The rearrangement links TRBV12-3 or TRBV12-4 to TRBJ2-7, with D perhaps matching TRBD1 or TRBD2 (5 bases each). Trimming shortened V by 6 bases and J by 7 bases, and 22 bases separated the two germline ends. The CDR3 extends over 15 amino acids.

At least ten counts were recorded for this clonotype. This chain connects TRBV5-1 to TRBJ2-3; possibly TRBD1 for D (5 bases). The CDR3 consists of 15 residues. CDR1 is SGHRS and CDR2 is YFSETQ in the germline V gene. V was shortened by 1 base and J by 2 bases, with 11 bases between the two germline ends. The CDR3 here is CASSLQGQHTDTQYF. For the CDR3, the DNA is TGCGCCAGCAGCTTGCAGGGCCAGCACACAGATACGCAGTATTTT.

In its sample, this clonotype was seen many times. This chain uses TRBV20-1 with TRBJ2-5; 8 nucleotides align to TRBD2. After removal of 6 bases from V and 5 bases from J, the junction contained 8 bases not matched to a gene. This CDR3 spans 13 amino acids. The germline V gene has CDR1 DFQATT and CDR2 SNEGSKA (reference sequence). The CDR3 reads CSAPRTSLETQYF. The CDR3 DNA follows: TGCAGTGCCCCAAGGACTAGCTTGGAGACCCAGTACTTC.

The gene calls are TRBV5-1 and TRBJ2-1, with 8 bases lining up with TRBD2. Trimming removed 5 bases from V and 3 bases from J; junction bases left unmatched: 7. CDR3 length: 15 amino acids. Germline V gene lookup returns CDR1 SGHRS and CDR2 YFSETQ. CDR3 region: CASRSEGTSYNEQFF. CDR3 nucleotide sequence: TGCGCCAGCAGATCCGAGGGGACTAGCTACAATGAGCAGTTCTTC.